This T cell receptor (beta chain) was sequenced for a study of shared clonotypes between healthy human individuals. The study's findings and limits: Rarefaction curves obtained for sorted subsets showed sequencing incomplete despite large depth.

Details on this clone: Antigen: not known.

Here immunoSEQ multiplex PCR was the method, and the copy in TCRdb shows in-frame clones only, minus some. The data contain roughly 2.1 million clones, 85% to 95% of them singletons. This CDR3 spans 16 amino acids. The ends were cut back, 3 bases at V and 1 base at J, with 13 bases in the middle. Germline assignment: CDR1 MDHEN and CDR2 SYDVKM. Naive CD8 cells comprised CD45RO-negative, CCR7-positively selected cells, excluding terminally differentiated effector memory CD45RA+ cells. Specimen: naive CD8+ T cells from PBMCs. The sequence was obtained from a man between 18 and 35 years old in good health. Some clones in this sample may be carry-over from other donors' samples. V is TRBV28 and J is TRBJ1-5; TRBD1 is a possible D gene (5 bases). The CDR3 loop reads CASSLYGTPSNQPQHF. CDR3 DNA sequence: TGTGCCAGCAGTTTGTATGGGACCCCCAGCAATCAGCCCCAGCATTTT.